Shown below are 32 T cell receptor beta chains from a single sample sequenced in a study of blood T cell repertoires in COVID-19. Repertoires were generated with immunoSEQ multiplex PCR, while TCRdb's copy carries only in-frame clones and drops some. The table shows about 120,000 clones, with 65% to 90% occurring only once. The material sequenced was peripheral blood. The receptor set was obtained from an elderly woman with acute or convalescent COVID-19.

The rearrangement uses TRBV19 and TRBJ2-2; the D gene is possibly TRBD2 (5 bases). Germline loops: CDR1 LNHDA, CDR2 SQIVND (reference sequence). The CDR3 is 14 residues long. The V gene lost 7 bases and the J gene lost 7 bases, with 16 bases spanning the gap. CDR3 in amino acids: CASKTGIGGGELFF. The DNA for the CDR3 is TGTGCCAGTAAAACGGGGATTGGTGGCGGGGAGCTGTTTTTT.

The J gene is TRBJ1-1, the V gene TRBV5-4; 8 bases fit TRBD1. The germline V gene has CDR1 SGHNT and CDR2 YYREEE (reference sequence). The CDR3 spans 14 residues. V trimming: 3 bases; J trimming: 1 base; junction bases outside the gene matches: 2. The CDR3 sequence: CASSSTGENTEAFF. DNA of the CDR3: TGTGCCAGCAGCTCGACAGGGGAGAACACTGAAGCTTTCTTT.

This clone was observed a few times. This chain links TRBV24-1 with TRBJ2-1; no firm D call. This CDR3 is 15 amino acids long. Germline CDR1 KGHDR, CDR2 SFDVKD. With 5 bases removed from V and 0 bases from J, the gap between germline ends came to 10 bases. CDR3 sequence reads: CATSGTSSSYNEQFF. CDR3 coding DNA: TGTGCCACCAGTGGCACGTCGAGCTCCTACAATGAGCAGTTCTTC.

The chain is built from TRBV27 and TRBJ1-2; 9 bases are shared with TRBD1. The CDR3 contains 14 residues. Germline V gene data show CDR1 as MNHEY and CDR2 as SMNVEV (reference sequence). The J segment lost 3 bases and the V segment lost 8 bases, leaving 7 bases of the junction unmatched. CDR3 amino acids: CASGTRTGDYGYTF. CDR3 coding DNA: TGTGCCAGCGGCACGAGGACAGGGGACTATGGCTACACCTTC.

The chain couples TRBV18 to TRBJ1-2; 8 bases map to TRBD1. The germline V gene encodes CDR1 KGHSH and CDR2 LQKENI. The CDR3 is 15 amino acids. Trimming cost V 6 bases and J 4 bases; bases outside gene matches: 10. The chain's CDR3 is CASSPRGQGPYGYTF. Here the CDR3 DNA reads TGTGCCAGCTCCCCGAGAGGACAGGGTCCCTATGGCTACACCTTC.

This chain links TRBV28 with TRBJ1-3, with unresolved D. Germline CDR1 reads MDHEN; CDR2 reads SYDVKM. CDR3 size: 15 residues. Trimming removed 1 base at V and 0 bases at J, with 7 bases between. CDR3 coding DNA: TGTGCCAGCAGTTTATATTACTACTCTGGAAACACCATATATTTT. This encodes CASSLYYYSGNTIYF. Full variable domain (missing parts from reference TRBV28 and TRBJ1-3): DVKVTQSSRYLVKRTGEKVFLECVQDMDHENMFWYRQDPGLGLRLIYFSYDVKMKEKGDIPEGYSVSREKKERFSLILESASTNQTSMYLCASSLYYYSGNTIYFGEGSWLTVV.

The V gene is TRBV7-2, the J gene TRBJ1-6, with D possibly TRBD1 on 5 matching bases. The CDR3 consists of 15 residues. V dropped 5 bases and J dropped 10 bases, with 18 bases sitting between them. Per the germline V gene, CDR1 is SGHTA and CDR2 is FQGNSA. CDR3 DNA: TGTGCCAGCAGCCAAGGGATCCGCGGGGCCTCACCCCTCCACTTT. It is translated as CASSQGIRGASPLHF.

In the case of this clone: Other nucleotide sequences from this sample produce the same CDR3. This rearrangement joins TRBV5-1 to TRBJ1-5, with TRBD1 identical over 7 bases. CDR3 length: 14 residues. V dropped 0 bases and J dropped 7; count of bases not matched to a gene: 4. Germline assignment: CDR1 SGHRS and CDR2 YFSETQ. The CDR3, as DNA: TGCGCCAGCAGCTTGGCAGGGGGAGGCCAGCCCCAGCATTTT. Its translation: CASSLAGGGQPQHF.

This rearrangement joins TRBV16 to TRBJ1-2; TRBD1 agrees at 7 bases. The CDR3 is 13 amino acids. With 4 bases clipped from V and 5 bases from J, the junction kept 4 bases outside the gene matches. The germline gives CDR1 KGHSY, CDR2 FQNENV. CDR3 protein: CASSPQGVYGYTF. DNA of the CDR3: TGTGCCAGCAGCCCGCAGGGGGTTTATGGCTACACCTTC.

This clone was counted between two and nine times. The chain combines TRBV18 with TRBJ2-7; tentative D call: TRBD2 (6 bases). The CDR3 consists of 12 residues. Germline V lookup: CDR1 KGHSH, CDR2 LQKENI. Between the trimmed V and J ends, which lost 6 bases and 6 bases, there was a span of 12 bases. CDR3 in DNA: TGTGCCAGCTCCTGGGAGGAGTCCGAGCAGTACTTC. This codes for CASSWEESEQYF.

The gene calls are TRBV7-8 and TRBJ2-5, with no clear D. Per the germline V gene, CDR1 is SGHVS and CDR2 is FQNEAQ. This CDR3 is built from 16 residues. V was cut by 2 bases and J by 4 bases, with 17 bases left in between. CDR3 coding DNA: TGTGCCAGCAGCTTAACAAACATCGTGGGCCCAGAGACCCAGTACTTC. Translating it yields CASSLTNIVGPETQYF.

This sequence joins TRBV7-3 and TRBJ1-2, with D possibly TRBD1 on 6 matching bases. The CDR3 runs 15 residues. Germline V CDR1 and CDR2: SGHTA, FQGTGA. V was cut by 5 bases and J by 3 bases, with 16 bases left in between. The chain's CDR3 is CASSPQDSRDYGYTF. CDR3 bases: TGTGCCAGCAGCCCCCAGGACAGTAGAGACTATGGCTACACCTTC. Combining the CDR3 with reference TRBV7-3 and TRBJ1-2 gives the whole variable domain GAGVSQTPSNKVTEKGKYVELRCDPISGHTALYWYRQSLGQGPEFLIYFQGTGAADDSGLPNDRFFAVRPEGSVSTLKIQRTERGDSAVYLCASSPQDSRDYGYTFGSGTRLTVV.

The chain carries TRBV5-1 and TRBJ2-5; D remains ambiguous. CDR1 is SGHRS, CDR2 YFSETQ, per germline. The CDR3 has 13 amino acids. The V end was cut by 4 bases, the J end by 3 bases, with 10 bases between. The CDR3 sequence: CASSQTVEETQYF. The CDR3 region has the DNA TGCGCCAGCAGCCAAACGGTAGAAGAGACCCAGTACTTC.

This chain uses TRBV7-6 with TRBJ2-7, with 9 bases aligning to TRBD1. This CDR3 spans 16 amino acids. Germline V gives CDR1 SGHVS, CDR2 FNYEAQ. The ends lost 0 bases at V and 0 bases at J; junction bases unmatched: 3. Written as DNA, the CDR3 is TGTGCCAGCAGCTTAGCCGGGACAGGGAACTCCTACGAGCAGTACTTC. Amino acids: CASSLAGTGNSYEQYF.

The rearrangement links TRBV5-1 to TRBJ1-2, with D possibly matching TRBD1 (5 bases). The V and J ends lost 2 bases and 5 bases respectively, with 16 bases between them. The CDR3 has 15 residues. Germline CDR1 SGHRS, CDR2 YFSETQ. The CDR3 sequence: CASSFRGPSSYGYTF. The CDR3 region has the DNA TGCGCCAGCAGCTTTAGGGGCCCGTCAAGTTATGGCTACACCTTC.

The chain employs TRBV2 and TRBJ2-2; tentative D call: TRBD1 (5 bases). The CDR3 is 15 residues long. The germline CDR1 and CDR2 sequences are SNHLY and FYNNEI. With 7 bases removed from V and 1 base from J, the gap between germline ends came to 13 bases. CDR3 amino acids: CASKLLTGNTGELFF. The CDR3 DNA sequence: TGTGCCAGCAAACTCTTAACAGGGAACACCGGGGAGCTGTTTTTT.

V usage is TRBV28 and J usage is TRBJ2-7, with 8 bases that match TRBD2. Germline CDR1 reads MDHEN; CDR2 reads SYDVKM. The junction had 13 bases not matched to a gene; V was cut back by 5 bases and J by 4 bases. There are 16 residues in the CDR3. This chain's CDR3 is CASSPARTSGFYEQYV. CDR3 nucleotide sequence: TGTGCCAGCAGTCCCGCCCGAACTAGCGGCTTTTACGAGCAGTACGTC.

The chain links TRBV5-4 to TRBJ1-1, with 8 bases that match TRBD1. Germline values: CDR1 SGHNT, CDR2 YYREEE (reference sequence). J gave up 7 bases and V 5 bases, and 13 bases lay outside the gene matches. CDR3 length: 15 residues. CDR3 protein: CASSPEPQGDGEAFF. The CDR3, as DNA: TGTGCCAGCAGTCCTGAACCACAGGGGGACGGTGAAGCTTTCTTT.

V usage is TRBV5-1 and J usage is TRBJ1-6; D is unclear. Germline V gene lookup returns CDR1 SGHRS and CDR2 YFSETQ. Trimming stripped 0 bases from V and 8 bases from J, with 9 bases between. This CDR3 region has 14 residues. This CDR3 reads CASSLDTADSPLHF. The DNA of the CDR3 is TGCGCCAGCAGCTTGGATACAGCCGATTCACCCCTCCACTTT.

The CDR3 DNA follows: TGCAGTGTAACTGGGCACACTGAAGCTTTCTTT. It translates to CSVTGHTEAFF. The chain has TRBV20-1 and TRBJ1-1; D is undetermined. Trimming removed 7 bases at V and 3 bases at J, with 9 bases between. CDR1 and CDR2 (germline): DFQATT, SNEGSKA (reference sequence). This CDR3 is 11 amino acids long.

The CDR3 region has the DNA TGTGCCATCAGTGACCCCGTTTCTACCCGGGGAAACACCATATATTTT. It encodes CAISDPVSTRGNTIYF. This rearrangement joins TRBV10-3 to TRBJ1-3; D unclear. Trimming cost V 3 bases and J 4 bases, with 16 bases left between them. CDR3 length equals 16 residues. CDR1 and CDR2 from the germline V gene are ENHRY and SYGVKD.

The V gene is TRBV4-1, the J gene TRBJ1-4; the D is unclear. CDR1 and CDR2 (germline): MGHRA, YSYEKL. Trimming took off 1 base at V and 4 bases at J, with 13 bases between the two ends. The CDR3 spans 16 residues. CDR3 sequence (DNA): TGCGCCAGCAGCCAAGTTCTGTCCGGGATTAATGAAAAACTGTTTTTT. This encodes CASSQVLSGINEKLFF.

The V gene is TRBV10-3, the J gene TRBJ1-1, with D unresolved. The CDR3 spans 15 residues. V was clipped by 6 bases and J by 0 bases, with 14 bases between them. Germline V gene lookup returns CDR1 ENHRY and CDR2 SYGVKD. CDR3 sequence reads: CAISATQFMNTEAFF. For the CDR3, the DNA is TGTGCCATCAGCGCTACACAGTTTATGAACACTGAAGCTTTCTTT.

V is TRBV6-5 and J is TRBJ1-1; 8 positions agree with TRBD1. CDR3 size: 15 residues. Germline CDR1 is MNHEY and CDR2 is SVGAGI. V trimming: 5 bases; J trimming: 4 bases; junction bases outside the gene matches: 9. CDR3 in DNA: TGTGCCAGCAGTCGAGGCCTCAGGGGGCGCACTGAAGCTTTCTTT. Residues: CASSRGLRGRTEAFF.

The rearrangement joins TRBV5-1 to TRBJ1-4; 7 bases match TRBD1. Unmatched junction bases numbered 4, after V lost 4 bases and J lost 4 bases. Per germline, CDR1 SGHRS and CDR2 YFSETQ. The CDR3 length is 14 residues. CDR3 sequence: CASSVGTVNEKLFF. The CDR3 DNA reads TGCGCCAGCAGCGTGGGGACAGTTAATGAAAAACTGTTTTTT.

Written as DNA, the CDR3 is TGTGCCAGCAGCGGACCTCCAGGGATCGCCACTGAAGCTTTCTTT. It codes for CASSGPPGIATEAFF. The V gene is TRBV9, the J gene TRBJ1-1; D is possibly TRBD1 (5 bases). The germline V gene has CDR1 SGDLS and CDR2 YYNGEE. The CDR3 sequence is 15 residues long. V dropped 3 bases and J dropped 4 bases, with 16 bases sitting between them.

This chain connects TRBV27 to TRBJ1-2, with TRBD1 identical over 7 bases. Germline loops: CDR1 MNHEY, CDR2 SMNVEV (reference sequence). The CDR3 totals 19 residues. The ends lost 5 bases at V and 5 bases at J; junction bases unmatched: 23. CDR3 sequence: CASSREVAFPGQSFYGYTF. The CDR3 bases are TGTGCCAGCAGTCGAGAAGTGGCGTTTCCGGGACAGTCGTTTTATGGCTACACCTTC.

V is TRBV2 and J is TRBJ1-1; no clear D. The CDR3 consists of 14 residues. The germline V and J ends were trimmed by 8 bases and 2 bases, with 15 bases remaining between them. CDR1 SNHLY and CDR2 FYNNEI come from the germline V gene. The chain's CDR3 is CASVRNGVNTEAFF. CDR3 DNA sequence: TGTGCCAGCGTGAGGAACGGGGTTAACACTGAAGCTTTCTTT.

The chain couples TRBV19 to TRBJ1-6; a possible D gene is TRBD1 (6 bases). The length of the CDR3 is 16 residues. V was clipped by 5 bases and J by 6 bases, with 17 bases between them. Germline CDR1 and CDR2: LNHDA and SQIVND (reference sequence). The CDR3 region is CASSSDRLRGNSPLHF. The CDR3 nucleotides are TGTGCCAGTAGTTCCGACAGGCTTCGAGGTAATTCACCCCTCCACTTT.

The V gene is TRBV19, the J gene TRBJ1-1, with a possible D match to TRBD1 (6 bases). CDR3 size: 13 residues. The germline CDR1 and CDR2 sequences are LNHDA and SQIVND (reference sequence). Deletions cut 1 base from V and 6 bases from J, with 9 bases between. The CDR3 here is CASSIGGGAEAFF. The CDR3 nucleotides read TGTGCCAGTAGTATAGGGGGGGGCGCTGAAGCTTTCTTT.

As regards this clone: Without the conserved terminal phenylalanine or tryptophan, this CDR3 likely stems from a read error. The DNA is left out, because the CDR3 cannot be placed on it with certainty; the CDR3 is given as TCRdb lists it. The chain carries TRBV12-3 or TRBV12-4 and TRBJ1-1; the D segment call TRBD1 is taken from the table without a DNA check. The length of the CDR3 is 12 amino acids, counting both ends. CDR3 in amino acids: CASSLNGDSNLL.

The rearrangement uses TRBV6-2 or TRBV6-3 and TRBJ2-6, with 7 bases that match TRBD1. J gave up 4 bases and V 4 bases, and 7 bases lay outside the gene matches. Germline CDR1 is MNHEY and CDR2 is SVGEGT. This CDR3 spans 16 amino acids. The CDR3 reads CASSSRDRAGANVLTF. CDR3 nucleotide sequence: TGTGCCAGCAGTTCCCGAGACAGGGCCGGGGCCAACGTCCTGACTTTC.